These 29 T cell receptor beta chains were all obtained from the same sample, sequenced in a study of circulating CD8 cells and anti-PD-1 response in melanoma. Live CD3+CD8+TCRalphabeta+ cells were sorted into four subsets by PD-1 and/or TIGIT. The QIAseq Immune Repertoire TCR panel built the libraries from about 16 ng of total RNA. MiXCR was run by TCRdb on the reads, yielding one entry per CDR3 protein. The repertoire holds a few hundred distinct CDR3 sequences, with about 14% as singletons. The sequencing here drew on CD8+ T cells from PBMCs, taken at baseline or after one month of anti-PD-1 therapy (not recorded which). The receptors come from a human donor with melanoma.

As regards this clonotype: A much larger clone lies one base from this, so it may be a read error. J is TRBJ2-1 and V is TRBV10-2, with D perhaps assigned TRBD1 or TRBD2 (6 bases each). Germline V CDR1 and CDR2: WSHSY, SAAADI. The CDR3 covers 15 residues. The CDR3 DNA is TGCGCCAGCAGTGAGTCGGGGGGCTCCTACAATGGGCAGTTCTTC. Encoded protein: CASSESGGSYNGQFF.

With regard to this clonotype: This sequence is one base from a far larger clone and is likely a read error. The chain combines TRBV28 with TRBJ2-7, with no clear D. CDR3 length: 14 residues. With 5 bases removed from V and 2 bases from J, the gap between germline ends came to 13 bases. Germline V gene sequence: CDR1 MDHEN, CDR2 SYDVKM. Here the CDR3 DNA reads TGTGCCAGCAGTGACCAGTCTATGCCCTACGAGCAGTACTTC. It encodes CASSDQSMPYEQYF.

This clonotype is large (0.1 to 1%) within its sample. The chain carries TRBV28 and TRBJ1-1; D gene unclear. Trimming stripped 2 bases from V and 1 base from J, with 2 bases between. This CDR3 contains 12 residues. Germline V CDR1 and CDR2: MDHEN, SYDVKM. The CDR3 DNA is TGTGCCAGCAGTTTAGGGAACACTGAAGCTTTCTTT. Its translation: CASSLGNTEAFF.

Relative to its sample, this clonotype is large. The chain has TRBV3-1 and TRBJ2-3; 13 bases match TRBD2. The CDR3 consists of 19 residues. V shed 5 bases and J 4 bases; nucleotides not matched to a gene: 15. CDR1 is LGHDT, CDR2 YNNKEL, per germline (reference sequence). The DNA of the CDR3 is TGTGCCAGCAGCGACCCCGCCGGAACTAGCGGGAGGGCCGCAGATACGCAGTATTTT. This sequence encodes CASSDPAGTSGRAADTQYF.

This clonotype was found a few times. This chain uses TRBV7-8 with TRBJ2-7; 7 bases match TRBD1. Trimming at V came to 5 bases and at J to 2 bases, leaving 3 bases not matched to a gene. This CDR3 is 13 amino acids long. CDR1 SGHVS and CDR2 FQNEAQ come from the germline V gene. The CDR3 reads CASSVGQAYEQYF. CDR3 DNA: TGTGCCAGCAGCGTAGGACAGGCCTACGAGCAGTACTTC. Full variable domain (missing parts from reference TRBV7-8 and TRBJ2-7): GAGVSQSPRYKVAKRGQDVALRCDPISGHVSLFWYQQALGQGPEFLTYFQNEAQLDKSGLPSDRFFAERPEGSVSTLKIQRTQQEDSAVYLCASSVGQAYEQYFGPGTRLTVT.

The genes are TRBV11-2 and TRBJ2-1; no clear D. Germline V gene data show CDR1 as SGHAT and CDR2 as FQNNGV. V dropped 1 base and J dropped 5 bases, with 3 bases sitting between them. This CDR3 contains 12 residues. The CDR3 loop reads CASSLGNNEQFF. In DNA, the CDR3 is TGTGCCAGCAGCTTAGGGAACAATGAGCAGTTCTTC.

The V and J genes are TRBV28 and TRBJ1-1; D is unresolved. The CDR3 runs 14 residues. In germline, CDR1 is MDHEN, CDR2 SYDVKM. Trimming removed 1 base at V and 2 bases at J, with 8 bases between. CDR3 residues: CASSLSYSNTEAFF. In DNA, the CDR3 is TGTGCCAGCAGTTTATCCTACAGCAACACTGAAGCTTTCTTT.

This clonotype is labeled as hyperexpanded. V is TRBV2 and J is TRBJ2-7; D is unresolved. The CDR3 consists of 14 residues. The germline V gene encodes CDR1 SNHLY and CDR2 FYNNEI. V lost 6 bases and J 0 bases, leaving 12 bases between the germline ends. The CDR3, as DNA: TGTGCCAGCAGCCCGGTCCAAAGCTCCTACGAGCAGTACTTC. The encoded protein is CASSPVQSSYEQYF. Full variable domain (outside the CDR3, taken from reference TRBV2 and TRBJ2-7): EPEVTQTPSHQVTQMGQEVILRCVPISNHLYFYWYRQILGQKVEFLVSFYNNEISEKSEIFDDQFSVERPDGSNFTLKIRSTKLEDSAMYFCASSPVQSSYEQYFGPGTRLTVT.

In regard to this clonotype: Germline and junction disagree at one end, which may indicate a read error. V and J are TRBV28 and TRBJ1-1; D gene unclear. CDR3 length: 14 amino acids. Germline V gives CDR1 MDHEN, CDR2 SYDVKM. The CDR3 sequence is CASSQDLMNTEAFF. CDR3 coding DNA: TGTGCCAGCAGCCAAGACCTCATGAACACTGAAGCCTTCTTT.

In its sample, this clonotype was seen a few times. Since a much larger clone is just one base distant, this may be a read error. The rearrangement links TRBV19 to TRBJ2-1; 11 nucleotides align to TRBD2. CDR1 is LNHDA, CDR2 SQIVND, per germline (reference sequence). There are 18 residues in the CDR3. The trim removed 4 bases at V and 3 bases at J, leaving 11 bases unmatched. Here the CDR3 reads CASSTSLAGGYFYNEQFF. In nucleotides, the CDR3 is TGTGCCAGTAGTACATCGTTAGCGGGAGGGTACTTCTACAATGAGCAGTTCTTC.

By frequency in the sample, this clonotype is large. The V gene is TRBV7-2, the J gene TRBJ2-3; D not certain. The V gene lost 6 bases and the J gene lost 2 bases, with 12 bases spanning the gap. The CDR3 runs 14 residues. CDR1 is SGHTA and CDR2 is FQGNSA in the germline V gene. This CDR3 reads CASSHSRTTDTQYF. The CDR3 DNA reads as TGTGCCAGCAGTCACTCCCGGACCACAGATACGCAGTATTTT.

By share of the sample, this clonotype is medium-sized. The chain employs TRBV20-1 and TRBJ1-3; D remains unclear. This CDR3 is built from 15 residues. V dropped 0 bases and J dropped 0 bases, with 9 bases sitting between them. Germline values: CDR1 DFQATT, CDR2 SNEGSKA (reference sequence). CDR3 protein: CSARDNGVSGNTIYF. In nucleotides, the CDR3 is TGCAGTGCTAGAGATAACGGAGTCTCTGGAAACACCATATATTTT.

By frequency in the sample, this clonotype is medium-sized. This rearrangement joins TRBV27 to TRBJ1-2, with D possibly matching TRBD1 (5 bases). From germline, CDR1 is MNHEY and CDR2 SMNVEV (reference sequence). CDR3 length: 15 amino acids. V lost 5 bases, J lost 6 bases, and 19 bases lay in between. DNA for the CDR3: TGTGCCAGCAGTCACTCAAGGGGCGCCGCTGATGGCTACACCTTC. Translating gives CASSHSRGAADGYTF.

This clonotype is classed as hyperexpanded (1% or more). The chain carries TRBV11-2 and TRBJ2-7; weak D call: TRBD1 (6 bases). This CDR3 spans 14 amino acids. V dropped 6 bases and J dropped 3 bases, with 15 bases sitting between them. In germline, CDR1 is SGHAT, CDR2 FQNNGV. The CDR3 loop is CASRDPGQDYEQYF. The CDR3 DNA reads TGTGCCAGCAGAGATCCGGGACAAGACTACGAGCAGTACTTC.

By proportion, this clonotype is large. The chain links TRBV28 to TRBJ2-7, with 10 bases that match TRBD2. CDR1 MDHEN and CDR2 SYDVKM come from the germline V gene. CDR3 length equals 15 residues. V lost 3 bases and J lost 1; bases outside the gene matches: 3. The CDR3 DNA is TGTGCCAGCAGTTTTTTAGCGGGAGGTTCCTACGAGCAGTACTTC. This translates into CASSFLAGGSYEQYF.

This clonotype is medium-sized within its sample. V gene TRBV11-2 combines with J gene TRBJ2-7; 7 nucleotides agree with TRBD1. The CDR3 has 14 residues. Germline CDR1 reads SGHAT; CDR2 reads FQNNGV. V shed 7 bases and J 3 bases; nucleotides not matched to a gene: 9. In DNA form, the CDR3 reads TGTGCCAGCAACCCCGGGACAGTAGACTACGAGCAGTACTTC. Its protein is CASNPGTVDYEQYF.

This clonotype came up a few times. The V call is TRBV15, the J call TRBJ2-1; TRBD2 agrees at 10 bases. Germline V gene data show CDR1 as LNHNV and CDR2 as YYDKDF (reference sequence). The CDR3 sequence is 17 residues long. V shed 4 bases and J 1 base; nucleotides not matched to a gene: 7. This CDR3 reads CATSNPASGRSYNEQFF. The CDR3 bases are TGTGCCACCAGCAACCCGGCTAGCGGGAGATCCTACAATGAGCAGTTCTTC.

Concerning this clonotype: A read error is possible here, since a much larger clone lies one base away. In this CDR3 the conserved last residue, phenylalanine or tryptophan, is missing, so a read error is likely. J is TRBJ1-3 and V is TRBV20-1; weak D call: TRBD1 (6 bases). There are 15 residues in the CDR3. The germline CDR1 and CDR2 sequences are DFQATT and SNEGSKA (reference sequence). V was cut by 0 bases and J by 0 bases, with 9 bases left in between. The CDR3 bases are TGCAGTGCTAGAGACAGGGGACGCTCTGGAAACACCATATATATT. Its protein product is CSARDRGRSGNTIYI.

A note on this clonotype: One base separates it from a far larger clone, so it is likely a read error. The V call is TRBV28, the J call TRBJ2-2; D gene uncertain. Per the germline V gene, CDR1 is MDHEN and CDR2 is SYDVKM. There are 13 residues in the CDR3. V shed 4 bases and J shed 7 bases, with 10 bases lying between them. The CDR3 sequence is CASSWNISGELFF. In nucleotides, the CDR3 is TGTGCCAGCAGTTGGAACATAAGCGGGGAGCTGTTTTTT.

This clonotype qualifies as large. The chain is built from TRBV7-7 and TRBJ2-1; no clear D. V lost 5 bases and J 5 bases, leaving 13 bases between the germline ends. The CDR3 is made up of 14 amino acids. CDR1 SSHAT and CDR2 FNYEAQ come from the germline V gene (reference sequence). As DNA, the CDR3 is TGTGCCAGCAGCAAAAGCAGATCCCACAATGAGCAGTTCTTC. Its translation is CASSKSRSHNEQFF.

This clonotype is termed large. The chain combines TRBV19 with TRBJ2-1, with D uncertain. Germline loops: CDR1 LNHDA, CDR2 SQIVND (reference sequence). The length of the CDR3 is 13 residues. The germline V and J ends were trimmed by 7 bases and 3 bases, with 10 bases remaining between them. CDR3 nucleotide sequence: TGTGCCAGTAAGGAAACATACTACAATGAGCAGTTCTTC. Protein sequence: CASKETYYNEQFF. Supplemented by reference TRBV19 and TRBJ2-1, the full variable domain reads DGGITQSPKYLFRKEGQNVTLSCEQNLNHDAMYWYRQDPGQGLRLIYYSQIVNDFQKGDIAEGYSVSREKKESFPLTVTSAQKNPTAFYLCASKETYYNEQFFGPGTRLTVL.

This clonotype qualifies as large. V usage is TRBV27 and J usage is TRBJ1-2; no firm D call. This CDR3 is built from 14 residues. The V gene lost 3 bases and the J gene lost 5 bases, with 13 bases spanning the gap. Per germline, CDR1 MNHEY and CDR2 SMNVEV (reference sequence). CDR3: CASSFTSIGYGYTF. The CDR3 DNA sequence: TGTGCCAGCAGTTTTACTTCAATCGGGTATGGCTACACCTTC.

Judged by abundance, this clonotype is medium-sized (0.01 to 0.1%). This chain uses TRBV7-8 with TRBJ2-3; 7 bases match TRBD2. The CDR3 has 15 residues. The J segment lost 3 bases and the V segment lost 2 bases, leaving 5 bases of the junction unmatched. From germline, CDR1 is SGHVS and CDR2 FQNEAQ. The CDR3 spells CASSLSGGSTDTQYF. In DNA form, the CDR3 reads TGTGCCAGCAGCTTATCAGGCGGGAGTACAGATACGCAGTATTTT.

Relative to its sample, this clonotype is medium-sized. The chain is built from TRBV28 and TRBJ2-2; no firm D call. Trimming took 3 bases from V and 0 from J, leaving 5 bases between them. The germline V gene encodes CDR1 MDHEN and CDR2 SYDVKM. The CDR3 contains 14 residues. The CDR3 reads CASSFISNTGELFF. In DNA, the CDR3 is TGTGCCAGCAGTTTCATTTCGAACACCGGGGAGCTGTTTTTT. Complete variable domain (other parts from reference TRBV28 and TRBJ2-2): DVKVTQSSRYLVKRTGEKVFLECVQDMDHENMFWYRQDPGLGLRLIYFSYDVKMKEKGDIPEGYSVSREKKERFSLILESASTNQTSMYLCASSFISNTGELFFGEGSRLTVL.

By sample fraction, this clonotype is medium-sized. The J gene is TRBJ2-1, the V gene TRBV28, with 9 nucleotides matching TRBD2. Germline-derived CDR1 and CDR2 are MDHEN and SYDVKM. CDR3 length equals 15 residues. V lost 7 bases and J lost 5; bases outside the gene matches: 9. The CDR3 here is CASNLLAGVDNEQFF. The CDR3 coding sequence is TGTGCCAGCAACCTATTAGCGGGAGTAGACAATGAGCAGTTCTTC.

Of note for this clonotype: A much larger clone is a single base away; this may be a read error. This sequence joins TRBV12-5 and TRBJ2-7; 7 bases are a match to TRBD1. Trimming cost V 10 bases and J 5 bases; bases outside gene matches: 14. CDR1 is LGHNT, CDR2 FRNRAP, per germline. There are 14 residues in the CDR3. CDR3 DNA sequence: TGTGCTAATGCCCCTGACAGGGACGGCAACGAGCAGTACTTC. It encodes CANAPDRDGNEQYF.

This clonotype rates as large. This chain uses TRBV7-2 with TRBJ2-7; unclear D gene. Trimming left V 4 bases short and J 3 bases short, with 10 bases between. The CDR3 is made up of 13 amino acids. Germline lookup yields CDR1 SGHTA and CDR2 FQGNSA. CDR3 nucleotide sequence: TGTGCCAGCAGCTCTGGACCGCACTACGAGCAGTACTTC. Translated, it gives CASSSGPHYEQYF.

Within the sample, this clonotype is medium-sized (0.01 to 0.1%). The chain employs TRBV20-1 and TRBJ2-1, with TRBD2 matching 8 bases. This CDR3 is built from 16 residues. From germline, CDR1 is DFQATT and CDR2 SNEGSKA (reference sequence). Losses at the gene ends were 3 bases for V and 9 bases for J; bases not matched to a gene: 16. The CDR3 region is CSARAPGTSRTPEQFF. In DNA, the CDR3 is TGCAGTGCTAGGGCCCCAGGGACTAGTCGAACTCCTGAGCAGTTCTTC.

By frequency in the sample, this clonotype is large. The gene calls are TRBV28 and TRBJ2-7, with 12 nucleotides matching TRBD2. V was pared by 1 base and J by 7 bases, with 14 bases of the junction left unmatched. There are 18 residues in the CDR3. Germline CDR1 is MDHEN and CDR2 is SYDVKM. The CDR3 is CASSLLGPGLAGGDEQYF. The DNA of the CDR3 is TGTGCCAGCAGTTTATTGGGCCCTGGGCTAGCGGGAGGGGATGAGCAGTACTTC.